This TCR beta chain was identified during a study of T cell repertoires in cytomegalovirus infection. Study summary: Selection of CMV epitopes for the study included recently identified HLA-C-restricted and well-studied HLA-B-restricted ones.

TCRdb analysed the reads with MiXCR anew, one entry per CDR3 protein. The table includes about 47,000 distinct CDR3 sequences, about a fifth detected once. V trimming: 4 bases; J trimming: 3 bases; junction bases outside the gene matches: 7. Germline assignment: CDR1 MNHEY and CDR2 SVGEGT. The CDR3 consists of 16 residues. The sample holds a few counts of this clonotype. What it recognizes is unknown. The TCR originated in a human donor in good health (CMV status not recorded). Some clones in this sample may be carry-over from other donors' samples. Sequencing was performed on CD8+ T cells from cultured PBMCs, taken from culture after CMV antigen stimulation. The chain is built from TRBV6-2 or TRBV6-3 and TRBJ2-7; 12 nucleotides line up with TRBD2. For the CDR3, the DNA is TGTGCCAGCAGTTCGCGACTAGCGGGAGCCTTCTACGAGCAGTACTTC. Protein sequence: CASSSRLAGAFYEQYF.